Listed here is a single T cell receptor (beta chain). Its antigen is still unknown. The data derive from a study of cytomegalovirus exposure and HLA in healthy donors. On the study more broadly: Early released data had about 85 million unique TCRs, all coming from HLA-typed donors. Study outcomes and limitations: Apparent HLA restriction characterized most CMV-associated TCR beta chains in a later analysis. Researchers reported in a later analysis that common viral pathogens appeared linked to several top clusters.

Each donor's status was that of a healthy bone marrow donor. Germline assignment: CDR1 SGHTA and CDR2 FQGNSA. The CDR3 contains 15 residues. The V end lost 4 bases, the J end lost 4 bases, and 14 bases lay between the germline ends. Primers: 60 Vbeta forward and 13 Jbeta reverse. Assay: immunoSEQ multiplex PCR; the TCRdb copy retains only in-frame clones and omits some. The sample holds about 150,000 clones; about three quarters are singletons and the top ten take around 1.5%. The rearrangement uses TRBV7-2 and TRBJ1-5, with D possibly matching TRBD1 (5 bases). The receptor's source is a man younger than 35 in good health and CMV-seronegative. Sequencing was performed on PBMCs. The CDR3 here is CASSSPGGPNQPQHF. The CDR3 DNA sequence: TGTGCCAGCAGCTCCCCCGGGGGTCCAAATCAGCCCCAGCATTTT.